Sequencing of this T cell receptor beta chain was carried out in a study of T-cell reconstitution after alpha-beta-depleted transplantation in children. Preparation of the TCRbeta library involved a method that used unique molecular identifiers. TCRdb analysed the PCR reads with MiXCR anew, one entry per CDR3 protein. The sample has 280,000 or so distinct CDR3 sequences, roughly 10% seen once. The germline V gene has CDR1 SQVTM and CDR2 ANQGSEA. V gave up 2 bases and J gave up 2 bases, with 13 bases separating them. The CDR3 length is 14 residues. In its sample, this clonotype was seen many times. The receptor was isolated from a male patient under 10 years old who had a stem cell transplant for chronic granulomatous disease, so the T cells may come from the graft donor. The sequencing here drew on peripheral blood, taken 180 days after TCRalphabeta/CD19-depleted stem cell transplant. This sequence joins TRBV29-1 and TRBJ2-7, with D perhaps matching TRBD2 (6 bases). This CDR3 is CSVETGTVAYEQYF. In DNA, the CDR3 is TGCAGCGTTGAAACCGGGACTGTCGCCTACGAGCAGTACTTC.